This T cell receptor (beta chain) was sequenced for a study of shared clonotypes between healthy human individuals. Comment on this clone: What it binds is unknown.

Regarding the study as a whole: Genetic and exposure-history diversity was limited by the few donors.

Clones were read by immunoSEQ multiplex PCR, and TCRdb kept only the in-frame ones, dropping some. The data show 1.6 million or so clones, approximately 98.5% seen once. The trim removed 6 bases at V and 3 bases at J, leaving 10 bases unmatched. Germline V gene lookup returns CDR1 SEHNR and CDR2 FQNEAQ (reference sequence). The CDR3 is made up of 15 amino acids. The chain employs TRBV7-9 and TRBJ2-7, with 8 nucleotides matching TRBD2. The sequence was obtained from a man between 25 and 39 years old in good health. The specimen sequenced was naive CD4+ T cells sorted from blood. The sample's subset: CD45RA+ positively selected. The CDR3 reads CASSGLAGLSYEQYF. In DNA, the CDR3 is TGTGCCAGCAGTGGTTTAGCGGGACTAAGCTACGAGCAGTACTTC.